The 26 T cell receptor beta chains below all came from one sample that was sequenced in a study of blood T cell repertoires in COVID-19. Assay used: immunoSEQ multiplex PCR; TCRdb lists only in-frame clones, some missing. The data show a few hundred thousand clones, around 89% seen once. The sequenced sample consisted of peripheral blood. The receptors were sampled from a middle-aged man with acute or convalescent COVID-19.

The chain is built from TRBV24-1 and TRBJ1-3; a weak D match, TRBD1 (5 bases). Germline-derived CDR1 and CDR2 are KGHDR and SFDVKD. The V end was cut by 3 bases, the J end by 2 bases, with 10 bases between. This CDR3 has 15 amino acids. CDR3 sequence (DNA): TGTGCCACCAGTGATGCCAGGGAGGCTGGAAACACCATATATTTT. Residues: CATSDAREAGNTIYF.

The chain is built from TRBV9 and TRBJ1-4; D not certain. The germline V gene encodes CDR1 SGDLS and CDR2 YYNGEE. V was trimmed by 2 bases and J by 4 bases, leaving 9 bases between them. This CDR3 contains 14 residues. CDR3 region: CASSVTQDNEKLFF. The CDR3 bases are TGTGCCAGCAGCGTTACTCAGGATAATGAAAAACTGTTTTTT.

The chain is built from TRBV6-6 and TRBJ2-7; TRBD2 aligns across 7 bases. This CDR3 has 16 residues. Germline loops: CDR1 MNHNY, CDR2 SVGAGI (reference sequence). With V trimmed by 6 bases and J by 0 bases, 11 bases remained unmatched. The CDR3 sequence is CASSPQSGGISYEQYF. The CDR3 bases are TGTGCCAGCAGCCCCCAATCCGGGGGGATCTCCTACGAGCAGTACTTC.

The rearrangement joins TRBV5-1 to TRBJ2-5, with D maybe TRBD2 (5 bases). CDR1 is SGHRS and CDR2 is YFSETQ in the germline V gene. V lost 1 base to trimming and J lost 0 bases, with 7 bases between them. The CDR3 length is 14 residues. The DNA of the CDR3 is TGCGCCAGCAGCTTGCCGCGGGACCAAGAGACCCAGTACTTC. Translating gives CASSLPRDQETQYF. The full variable domain, with the rest looked up from reference TRBV5-1 and TRBJ2-5, is KAGVTQTPRYLIKTRGQQVTLSCSPISGHRSVSWYQQTPGQGLQFLFEYFSETQRNKGNFPGRFSGRQFSNSRSEMNVSTLELGDSALYLCASSLPRDQETQYFGPGTRLLVL.

In nucleotides, the CDR3 is TGTGCCAGCAGCTTAGGACCCCCCGAGGGGAGGGGTATCTACGAGCAGTACTTC. Residues: CASSLGPPEGRGIYEQYF. V usage is TRBV11-3 and J usage is TRBJ2-7; 7 bases map to TRBD2. This CDR3 contains 18 residues. Germline trimming cut 1 base from V and 3 bases from J; bases unmatched to any gene: 15. Germline loops: CDR1 SGHNT, CDR2 YENEEA.

V gene TRBV2 combines with J gene TRBJ1-4, with D possibly TRBD1 on 6 matching bases. V was clipped by 7 bases and J by 5 bases, with 17 bases between them. Germline CDR1 reads SNHLY; CDR2 reads FYNNEI. This CDR3 contains 15 residues. The CDR3 DNA reads as TGTGCCAGCACCAAAACTGAGGGGGGGAATGAAAAACTGTTTTTT. It translates to CASTKTEGGNEKLFF.

The rearrangement joins TRBV6-5 to TRBJ2-5, with D maybe TRBD1 (5 bases). V lost 4 bases and J lost 5, with 8 bases in between. Germline V gene lookup returns CDR1 MNHEY and CDR2 SVGAGI. The CDR3 length is 12 residues. CDR3 residues: CASSFAGETQYF. CDR3 bases: TGTGCCAGCAGTTTCGCAGGGGAGACCCAGTACTTC.

The chain has TRBV6-1 and TRBJ2-7, with TRBD2 identical over 9 bases. Germline CDR1 is MNHNS and CDR2 is SASEGT. The CDR3 runs to 15 residues. Trimming took 3 bases from V and 3 from J; bases not matched to a gene: 6. The CDR3 region is CASSESGGGVYEQYF. The CDR3 region has the DNA TGTGCCAGCAGTGAGTCCGGCGGGGGGGTCTACGAGCAGTACTTC.

The chain employs TRBV27 and TRBJ2-1, with 8 positions matching TRBD1. The V gene's germline CDR1 is MNHEY and CDR2 SMNVEV (reference sequence). This CDR3 contains 16 residues. After removal of 0 bases from V and 1 base from J, the junction contained 2 bases not matched to a gene. The CDR3: CASSLSTGESYNEQFF. CDR3 coding DNA: TGTGCCAGCAGTTTATCGACAGGGGAATCCTACAATGAGCAGTTCTTC.

This sequence joins TRBV11-2 and TRBJ2-3; 14 nucleotides align to TRBD2. The V gene's germline CDR1 is SGHAT and CDR2 FQNNGV. This CDR3 has 15 amino acids. The V segment lost 4 bases and the J segment 8 bases; nucleotides outside the gene matches: 5. The CDR3 coding sequence is TGTGCCAGCAGCTCCGGGACTAGCGGGGGACTTACGCAGTATTTT. As protein: CASSSGTSGGLTQYF.

The V gene is TRBV19, the J gene TRBJ2-7; no clear D gene. Trimming took off 3 bases at V and 2 bases at J, with 8 bases between the two ends. Germline V gene lookup returns CDR1 LNHDA and CDR2 SQIVND (reference sequence). The CDR3 loop spans 13 amino acids. Written as DNA, the CDR3 is TGTGCCAGTAGTATCCTCCCGGCCTACGAGCAGTACTTC. Encoded protein: CASSILPAYEQYF.

The rearrangement links TRBV4-1 to TRBJ2-7; 8 nucleotides line up with TRBD1. This CDR3 has 16 amino acids. The V segment lost 1 base and the J segment 3 bases; nucleotides outside the gene matches: 8. Germline CDR1 MGHRA, CDR2 YSYEKL. The CDR3 DNA sequence: TGCGCCAGCAGCCAAGGACCACCGACAGGGGTCTACGAGCAGTACTTC. Protein: CASSQGPPTGVYEQYF.

The CDR3 loop reads CASSFWGGSRRHEQFF. The CDR3 DNA reads TGTGCCAGCAGCTTCTGGGGGGGGAGTCGTCGGCATGAGCAGTTCTTC. The rearrangement uses TRBV11-1 and TRBJ2-1; 7 positions match TRBD2. CDR3 size: 16 residues. The germline CDR1 and CDR2 sequences are SGHAT and FQDESV (reference sequence). Unmatched junction bases numbered 13, after V lost 3 bases and J lost 8 bases.

This rearrangement joins TRBV29-1 to TRBJ2-7, with 9 positions matching TRBD1. The CDR3 loop spans 14 amino acids. V lost 3 bases and J lost 4; bases outside the gene matches: 7. Germline assignment: CDR1 SQVTM and CDR2 ANQGSEA. CDR3 bases: TGCAGCGTTGAGGCCCCGGGACAGGGTTACGAGCAGTACTTC. Translating it yields CSVEAPGQGYEQYF.

This chain links TRBV7-2 with TRBJ2-4; TRBD1 matches 10 bases. CDR3 length: 15 amino acids. Unmatched junction bases numbered 8, after V lost 4 bases and J lost 8 bases. Germline loops: CDR1 SGHTA, CDR2 FQGNSA. DNA for the CDR3: TGTGCCAGCAGCTCCCGGGACAGGGGAGGTCACATTCAGTACTTC. Amino acid sequence: CASSSRDRGGHIQYF.

The rearrangement links TRBV5-6 to TRBJ1-2; D uncertain. This CDR3 is 14 amino acids long. Trimming shortened V by 2 bases and J by 2 bases, and 10 bases separated the two germline ends. The germline gives CDR1 SGHDT, CDR2 YYEEEE. CDR3 nucleotides: TGTGCCAGCAGCTTAGGTGACACGAACTATGGCTACACCTTC. Translated: CASSLGDTNYGYTF.

The gene calls are TRBV27 and TRBJ2-7; TRBD2 matches at 8 bases. With 3 bases clipped from V and 4 bases from J, the junction kept 5 bases outside the gene matches. Germline V lookup: CDR1 MNHEY, CDR2 SMNVEV (reference sequence). This CDR3 region has 14 residues. CDR3 residues: CASSFVAGGYEQYF. In DNA form, the CDR3 reads TGTGCCAGCAGTTTCGTGGCGGGAGGATACGAGCAGTACTTC.

The gene calls are TRBV19 and TRBJ1-5, with TRBD1 matching 7 bases. V gave up 8 bases and J gave up 0 bases; unmatched junction bases: 4. This CDR3 contains 14 residues. CDR1 is LNHDA, CDR2 SQIVND, per germline (reference sequence). The CDR3 bases are TGTGCCAGTGGGGACAGCTATAGCAATCAGCCCCAGCATTTT. Translating gives CASGDSYSNQPQHF.

The V call is TRBV3-1 (or the pseudogene TRBV3-2), the J call TRBJ1-6; a possible D gene is TRBD1 (6 bases). V was cut by 1 base and J by 4 bases, with 20 bases left in between. The germline gives CDR1 LGHDT, CDR2 YNNKEL (reference sequence). The CDR3 runs to 19 residues. CDR3 coding DNA: TGTGCCAGCAGCCAAGCTGGCATTAGGAACAGGGAGTATAATTCACCCCTCCACTTT. Amino acid sequence: CASSQAGIRNREYNSPLHF.

This clone was observed once. The chain carries TRBV7-8 and TRBJ2-1; 7 positions agree with TRBD2. V lost 5 bases, J lost 1 base, and 5 bases stayed unmatched. This CDR3 has 15 amino acids. The germline V gene has CDR1 SGHVS and CDR2 FQNEAQ. CDR3 protein: CASSRSGTSYNEQFF. DNA for the CDR3: TGTGCCAGCAGCAGAAGCGGGACTTCCTACAATGAGCAGTTCTTC. The whole variable domain, remainder taken from reference TRBV7-8 and TRBJ2-1, is GAGVSQSPRYKVAKRGQDVALRCDPISGHVSLFWYQQALGQGPEFLTYFQNEAQLDKSGLPSDRFFAERPEGSVSTLKIQRTQQEDSAVYLCASSRSGTSYNEQFFGPGTRLTVL.

The V call is TRBV28, the J call TRBJ1-1; tentative D call: TRBD1 (5 bases). The V gene's germline CDR1 is MDHEN and CDR2 SYDVKM. V was shortened by 6 bases and J by 1 base, with 12 bases between the two germline ends. The CDR3 loop spans 14 amino acids. In nucleotides, the CDR3 is TGTGCCAGCAGACGCCAGGGCTCGAACACTGAAGCTTTCTTT. This sequence encodes CASRRQGSNTEAFF.

This chain connects TRBV6-5 to TRBJ1-3, with D perhaps TRBD1 (6 bases). V lost 2 bases, J lost 8 bases, and 16 bases lay in between. This CDR3 contains 15 residues. In germline, CDR1 is MNHEY, CDR2 SVGAGI. CDR3 protein: CASSYGRQDADTIYF. CDR3 coding DNA: TGTGCCAGCAGTTACGGGCGACAGGATGCGGACACCATATATTTT.

This clone appeared once. The V gene is TRBV5-4, the J gene TRBJ2-7, with TRBD2 matching 10 bases. Trimming cost V 3 bases and J 4 bases; bases outside gene matches: 7. Per the germline V gene, CDR1 is SGHNT and CDR2 is YYREEE (reference sequence). This CDR3 is 15 amino acids long. In DNA, the CDR3 is TGTGCCAGCAGCTCAAAATCTAGCGGGAGTTACGAGCAGTACTTC. Amino acids: CASSSKSSGSYEQYF.

The CDR3 loop reads CASSEGTRAQNTEAFF. As DNA, the CDR3 is TGTGCCAGCAGTGAAGGTACGAGGGCCCAGAACACTGAAGCTTTCTTT. This chain joins TRBV25-1 and TRBJ1-1; D ambiguous. Germline assignment: CDR1 MGHDK and CDR2 SYGVNS. Trimming removed 2 bases from V and 1 base from J, with 14 bases in between. This CDR3 has 16 residues.

This chain uses TRBV19 with TRBJ2-1; D is undetermined. From germline, CDR1 is LNHDA and CDR2 SQIVND (reference sequence). CDR3 length equals 14 residues. Trimming pared 4 bases from V and 1 base from J, leaving 8 bases between. The CDR3 spells CASSTSLSYNEQFF. CDR3 nucleotides: TGTGCCAGTAGTACTAGTCTGTCCTACAATGAGCAGTTCTTC.

V usage is TRBV5-1 and J usage is TRBJ2-1; perhaps TRBD1 as D (5 bases). Germline values: CDR1 SGHRS, CDR2 YFSETQ. This CDR3 is built from 12 residues. Trimming stripped 3 bases from V and 10 bases from J, with 11 bases between. CDR3 region: CASSSDRDEQFF. In DNA form, the CDR3 reads TGCGCCAGCAGCTCCGACAGAGACGAGCAGTTCTTC.